This T cell receptor (delta chain) was obtained from a study of gamma-delta T cells after stem cell transplantation. The V gene lost 1 base and the J gene lost 4 bases, with 18 bases spanning the gap. CDR3 length: 16 amino acids. Germline V gives CDR1 GEAIGNYY, CDR2 EKD. TCRdb reprocessed the RT-PCR reads using CATT. The table includes 1,000 to 1,500 delta-chain clones, over 15% detected once. This clone is termed hyperexpanded. Other DNA sequences in the sample encode the same CDR3. Sequencing was carried out using gamma-delta T cells. This rearrangement joins TRDV2 to TRDJ1; no definite D call. The TCR comes from a human donor. It is not recorded whose cells these are; they may come from a transplant donor. DNA for the CDR3: TGTGCCTGTGACACTTTGTCTTACAATCGTGACGATAAACTCATCTTT. It specifies CACDTLSYNRDDKLIF.